One and the same sample provided the 27 T cell receptor beta chains below, sequenced in a study of blood T cell repertoires in COVID-19. Clones were sequenced by immunoSEQ multiplex PCR, and TCRdb holds only the in-frame ones, with some missing. The sample includes about 240,000 clones, around 86% seen only once; the top ten take 3.3%. Sequenced sample: PBMCs or T cells enriched from blood (not recorded which). The receptors originated from a middle-aged woman with acute COVID-19.

This sequence joins TRBV5-1 and TRBJ2-1; 7 bases align to TRBD2. Germline CDR1 is SGHRS and CDR2 is YFSETQ. CDR3 length: 19 residues. Trimming removed 0 bases from V and 0 bases from J; junction bases left unmatched: 12. CDR3: CASSLGATSGADSYNEQFF. CDR3 coding DNA: TGCGCCAGCAGCTTGGGAGCGACCAGCGGGGCAGACTCCTACAATGAGCAGTTCTTC.

The chain recombines TRBV5-6 with TRBJ2-4; tentative D call: TRBD1 (5 bases). Trimming stripped 1 base from V and 0 bases from J, with 11 bases between. Germline V lookup: CDR1 SGHDT, CDR2 YYEEEE. The CDR3 loop spans 16 amino acids. The CDR3 nucleotides are TGTGCCAGCAGCTTGTTGGTGGGGCTAGCCAAAAACATTCAGTACTTC. This translates into CASSLLVGLAKNIQYF. Full variable domain (missing parts from reference TRBV5-6 and TRBJ2-4): DAGVTQSPTHLIKTRGQQVTLRCSPKSGHDTVSWYQQALGQGPQFIFQYYEEEERQRGNFPDRFSGHQFPNYSSELNVNALLLGDSALYLCASSLLVGLAKNIQYFGAGTRLSVL.

The V call is TRBV5-6, the J call TRBJ1-2, with D unresolved. Deletions cut 1 base from V and 2 bases from J, with 9 bases between. The CDR3 totals 14 residues. Looked up from germline, CDR1 is SGHDT and CDR2 is YYEEEE. CDR3 nucleotides: TGTGCCAGCAGCTTGCTTGGTCAGAACTATGGCTACACCTTC. Protein sequence: CASSLLGQNYGYTF.

The chain joins TRBV6-5 to TRBJ1-1; D is unresolved. V lost 5 bases and J lost 1, with 8 bases in between. CDR1 is MNHEY, CDR2 SVGAGI, per germline. CDR3 length equals 13 residues. The CDR3 bases are TGTGCCAGCAGTCGAGACTGGAACACTGAAGCTTTCTTT. This gives the protein CASSRDWNTEAFF.

The genes are TRBV7-2 and TRBJ2-7, with 9 bases that match TRBD1. CDR1 and CDR2 (germline): SGHTA, FQGNSA. The CDR3 runs 15 residues. Unmatched junction bases numbered 5, after V lost 5 bases and J lost 0 bases. CDR3 DNA sequence: TGTGCCAGCAGCCATCTGACAGGGGGCTCCTACGAGCAGTACTTC. Encoded protein: CASSHLTGGSYEQYF.

This chain joins TRBV11-2 and TRBJ2-7; D may be TRBD1 (5 bases). Germline V gene lookup returns CDR1 SGHAT and CDR2 FQNNGV. V lost 1 base and J lost 3, with 13 bases in between. This CDR3 region has 15 residues. DNA for the CDR3: TGTGCCAGCAGCTTAGTAGGGGTGTCGAGCTACGAGCAGTACTTC. Its translation: CASSLVGVSSYEQYF. Filled out from reference TRBV11-2 and TRBJ2-7, the complete variable domain reads EAGVAQSPRYKIIEKRQSVAFWCNPISGHATLYWYQQILGQGPKLLIQFQNNGVVDDSQLPKDRFSAERLKGVDSTLKIQPAKLEDSAVYLCASSLVGVSSYEQYFGPGTRLTVT.

The CDR3 sequence is CASRLAGPTDTQYF. Here the CDR3 DNA reads TGTGCCAGCAGGCTAGCGGGACCCACAGATACGCAGTATTTT. This chain uses TRBV2 with TRBJ2-3, with 9 bases lining up with TRBD2. The trim removed 6 bases at V and 2 bases at J, leaving 3 bases unmatched. Germline CDR1 is SNHLY and CDR2 is FYNNEI. CDR3 size: 14 residues.

This chain connects TRBV9 to TRBJ1-6; the match to TRBD1 covers 9 bases. Germline CDR1 is SGDLS and CDR2 is YYNGEE. After removal of 3 bases from V and 2 bases from J, the junction contained 3 bases not matched to a gene. There are 16 residues in the CDR3. In nucleotides, the CDR3 is TGTGCCAGCAGCGCCACAGGGGGCGCCTATAATTCACCCCTCCACTTT. Its translation: CASSATGGAYNSPLHF.

The V gene is TRBV30, the J gene TRBJ1-1, with D hard to call. Trimming pared 7 bases from V and 1 base from J, leaving 13 bases between. This CDR3 comprises 13 residues. In germline, CDR1 is GTSNPN, CDR2 SVGIG (reference sequence). The CDR3 DNA sequence: TGTGCCTTGAACTGGTACAGGAACACTGAAGCTTTCTTT. It codes for CALNWYRNTEAFF.

The chain employs TRBV6-5 and TRBJ2-5; D is unresolved. The CDR3 contains 14 residues. The germline gives CDR1 MNHEY, CDR2 SVGAGI. The V end lost 0 bases, the J end lost 3 bases, and 8 bases lay between the germline ends. CDR3 in DNA: TGTGCCAGCAGTTACTCGAACACAGAAGAGACCCAGTACTTC. Protein sequence: CASSYSNTEETQYF.

The chain uses TRBV18 and TRBJ1-6; D is unresolved. This CDR3 region has 14 residues. V was pared by 5 bases and J by 3 bases, with 8 bases between. Germline CDR1 and CDR2: KGHSH and LQKENI. The CDR3 DNA reads TGTGCCAGCTCATTCGACAACTATAATTCACCCCTCCACTTT. Translation: CASSFDNYNSPLHF.

J is TRBJ2-1 and V is TRBV24-1; 10 nucleotides align to TRBD2. Germline V gene data show CDR1 as KGHDR and CDR2 as SFDVKD. J gave up 0 bases and V 4 bases, and 2 bases lay outside the gene matches. The CDR3 loop spans 16 amino acids. The CDR3 loop reads CATSDPSGSSYNEQFF. CDR3 bases: TGTGCCACCAGTGACCCTAGCGGGAGCTCCTACAATGAGCAGTTCTTC.

The chain couples TRBV30 to TRBJ1-3; D possibly corresponds to TRBD1 (6 bases). The CDR3 has 15 residues. Germline CDR1 and CDR2: GTSNPN and SVGIG (reference sequence). Trimming left V 5 bases short and J 1 base short, with 15 bases between. The CDR3 loop reads CAWQQGTSSGNTIYF. CDR3 nucleotide sequence: TGTGCCTGGCAACAGGGTACCAGTTCTGGAAACACCATATATTTT.

The genes are TRBV19 and TRBJ2-7; maybe TRBD1 (5 bases). This CDR3 has 14 residues. CDR1 is LNHDA and CDR2 is SQIVND in the germline V gene (reference sequence). The V gene lost 7 bases and the J gene lost 6 bases, with 19 bases spanning the gap. The CDR3 DNA follows: TGTGCCAGTAACCCGACAGCAGTGACGGGCGAGCAGTACTTC. It is translated as CASNPTAVTGEQYF.

This clone came up a few times. J is TRBJ1-6 and V is TRBV24-1; D gene unclear. V lost 5 bases and J 8 bases, leaving 15 bases between the germline ends. The germline V gene has CDR1 KGHDR and CDR2 SFDVKD. CDR3 length: 15 amino acids. The CDR3 DNA reads TGTGCCACCAGTGGACAAAGAGTTTGGGATTCACCCCTCCACTTT. Protein product: CATSGQRVWDSPLHF.

In this sample, this clone turned up once. This sequence joins TRBV14 and TRBJ1-1; 8 bases line up with TRBD1. V lost 4 bases and J lost 0; bases outside the gene matches: 4. CDR3 length equals 15 residues. Germline values: CDR1 SGHDN, CDR2 FVKESK. The chain's CDR3 is CASSLRTGMNTEAFF. CDR3 sequence (DNA): TGTGCCAGCAGCCTCCGGACAGGGATGAACACTGAAGCTTTCTTT.

The chain joins TRBV9 to TRBJ2-2; D uncertain. In germline, CDR1 is SGDLS, CDR2 YYNGEE. V lost 3 bases and J 2 bases, leaving 17 bases between the germline ends. CDR3 length: 17 residues. The CDR3, as DNA: TGTGCCAGCAGCGCCCTCCGTGCGGCTTCTAACACCGGGGAGCTGTTTTTT. Translated: CASSALRAASNTGELFF.

In this sample, this clone turned up once. The chain carries TRBV6-5 and TRBJ1-5; D is undetermined. There are 14 residues in the CDR3. Per germline, CDR1 MNHEY and CDR2 SVGAGI. Deletions cut 6 bases from V and 9 bases from J, with 18 bases between. The CDR3 region has the DNA TGTGCCAGCAGGGGCCCCGGGATCATCGGGCCCCAGCATTTT. Translating gives CASRGPGIIGPQHF.

The chain couples TRBV7-3 to TRBJ2-3; the match to TRBD1 covers 8 bases. In germline, CDR1 is SGHTA, CDR2 FQGTGA. J gave up 3 bases and V 5 bases, and 7 bases lay outside the gene matches. CDR3 length: 15 amino acids. The CDR3 spells CASSQSGGATDTQYF. Here the CDR3 DNA reads TGTGCCAGCAGCCAATCAGGGGGCGCGACAGATACGCAGTATTTT. The whole variable domain, filled in from reference TRBV7-3 and TRBJ2-3, reads GAGVSQTPSNKVTEKGKYVELRCDPISGHTALYWYRQSLGQGPEFLIYFQGTGAADDSGLPNDRFFAVRPEGSVSTLKIQRTERGDSAVYLCASSQSGGATDTQYFGPGTRLTVL.

The chain carries TRBV15 and TRBJ2-2, with TRBD2 identical over 9 bases. V lost 3 bases, J lost 3 bases, and 11 bases stayed unmatched. CDR1 is LNHNV and CDR2 is YYDKDF in the germline V gene (reference sequence). The CDR3 totals 18 residues. CDR3 DNA: TGTGCCACCAGCAGGGGCCTAGCGGGGAATACATACACCGGGGAGCTGTTTTTT. Protein sequence: CATSRGLAGNTYTGELFF.

This chain uses TRBV27 with TRBJ2-4, with 9 bases identical to TRBD1. After removal of 6 bases from V and 0 bases from J, the junction contained 6 bases not matched to a gene. Germline CDR1 MNHEY, CDR2 SMNVEV (reference sequence). This CDR3 region has 16 residues. The CDR3 spells CASRSTGGLAKNIQYF. The CDR3 bases are TGTGCCAGCAGATCCACAGGGGGCCTAGCCAAAAACATTCAGTACTTC.

The CDR3: CASSQEIGGKDLETQYF. CDR3 DNA sequence: TGTGCCAGCAGCCAAGAGATCGGCGGGAAGGATCTAGAGACCCAGTACTTC. The genes are TRBV3-1 (or the pseudogene TRBV3-2) and TRBJ2-5; D possibly corresponds to TRBD2 (6 bases). Germline V CDR1 and CDR2: LGHDT, YNNKEL (reference sequence). V shed 0 bases and J shed 4 bases, with 18 bases lying between them. The CDR3 consists of 17 residues.

The chain recombines TRBV11-1 with TRBJ1-2; weak D call: TRBD1 (5 bases). This CDR3 is built from 11 residues. Trimming took 2 bases from V and 13 from J, leaving 11 bases between them. Germline V lookup: CDR1 SGHAT, CDR2 FQDESV (reference sequence). The CDR3 reads CASSLYGGLTF. CDR3 in DNA: TGTGCCAGCAGCTTATACGGGGGACTCACCTTC.

This chain uses TRBV21-1 with TRBJ1-1; TRBD1 is taken as the D call from the table, unchecked against the DNA. TRBV21-1 is given as a pseudogene. The CDR3 has 16 residues. The CDR3 DNA follows: TGTGCCAGCAGCAAAGTGCTCCTACAGGGGGACACTGAAGCTTTCTTT. Translation gives CASSKVLLQGDTEAFF.

The V gene is TRBV14, the J gene TRBJ1-2; TRBD1 matches at 10 bases. Germline lookup yields CDR1 SGHDN and CDR2 FVKESK. The CDR3 spans 17 residues. J was trimmed by 8 bases and V by 0 bases; bases with no gene match: 12. CDR3: CASSQDIWDRGRGGYTF. DNA of the CDR3: TGTGCCAGCAGCCAAGATATCTGGGACAGGGGACGTGGAGGCTACACCTTC.

This chain uses TRBV6-2 or TRBV6-3 with TRBJ2-7, with TRBD1 matching over 8 bases. CDR3 length: 14 amino acids. The germline V gene encodes CDR1 MNHEY and CDR2 SVGEGT. Trimming cost V 2 bases and J 4 bases; bases outside gene matches: 4. In nucleotides, the CDR3 is TGTGCCAGCAGTTACCTAGGACAGGGATACGAGCAGTACTTC. Its protein is CASSYLGQGYEQYF.

This clone was found once. The chain is built from TRBV6-5 and TRBJ1-2; 8 nucleotides line up with TRBD1. The CDR3 sequence is 16 residues long. Germline trimming cut 0 bases from V and 1 base from J; bases unmatched to any gene: 4. Germline V CDR1 and CDR2: MNHEY, SVGAGI. CDR3: CASSYSGQGFNYGYTF. CDR3 DNA: TGTGCCAGCAGTTACTCCGGACAGGGATTTAACTATGGCTACACCTTC.